Listed below are T cell receptor beta chains from one sample, sequenced in a study of molecular identifiers for immune sequencing clone quantification. TCRdb reanalysed the PCR reads using MiXCR and keeps one entry per CDR3 protein. Of about 630,000 distinct CDR3 sequences listed, 25% are singletons. Sequencing was carried out using naive CD8+ T cells from blood, with Jurkat cell RNA spiked in. These TCRs come from a human donor in good health. Some libraries in this study had Jurkat cell RNA spiked in. Each CDR3 is given with its conserved first and last residue. The order of the fields is clone size, D gene, V gene, J gene, CDR3 DNA, CDR3 protein. D genes are given only for firm matches. Clone sizes are given selectively: once, few, many, or a class where the clone is expanded.

.	.	TRBV7-9	TRBJ2-7	TGTGCCAGCAGTTCTCCCCCCCTAGAAACCTCCGAGCAGTACTTC	CASSSPPLETSEQYF
.	.	TRBV20-1	TRBJ2-6	TGCAGTGCTGAGGACTCTCCCGCCTCTGGGGCCAACGTCCTGACTTTC	CSAEDSPASGANVLTF
.	TRBD1	TRBV6-5	TRBJ1-3	TGTGCCAGCAGTTATGGACAGGGTTTCTCTGGAAACACCATATATTTT	CASSYGQGFSGNTIYF
many	.	TRBV29-1	TRBJ1-1	TGCAGCGTTGATGATCCGTTGAACACTGAAGCTTTCTTT	CSVDDPLNTEAFF
many	.	TRBV4-3	TRBJ2-1	TGCGCCAGCAGCAGGGGGGGAGGGCCTTCCAATGAGCAGTTCTTC	CASSRGGGPSNEQFF
many	.	TRBV4-3	TRBJ2-7	TGCGCCAGCAGCCTACACGGGGGTAGGAGTTACGAGCAGTACTTC	CASSLHGGRSYEQYF
.	TRBD2	TRBV9	TRBJ2-7	TGTGCCAGCAGCCGGACTAGCGGGGGGGCGTCTGAGCAGTACTTC	CASSRTSGGASEQYF
.	TRBD2	TRBV11-2	TRBJ2-7	TGTGCCAGCAGCTTAGGGTTCGTAGCGGGAAAAACCTACGAGCAGTACTTC	CASSLGFVAGKTYEQYF
.	.	TRBV20-1	TRBJ2-7	TGCAGTGCTAGAGCCCTAGAGACATCCCCATGGCACGAGCAGTACTTC	CSARALETSPWHEQYF
many	.	TRBV13	TRBJ2-4	TGTGCCAGCAGCCCCCGCCTAGAGGACATTCAGTACTTC	CASSPRLEDIQYF
.	.	TRBV28	TRBJ2-7	TGTGCCAGCAGTTCCCCGGACACCTACGAGCAGTACTTC	CASSSPDTYEQYF
few	TRBD1	TRBV6-5	TRBJ2-2	TGTGCCAGCAGTTACTTGTACTTAGGGACAGGGGGGACCGGGGAGCTGTTTTTT	CASSYLYLGTGGTGELFF
few	.	TRBV4-3	TRBJ1-1	TGCGCCAGCAGCCTCGATTTACTGGGAGGTCTGTTTAGAGCTTTCTTT	CASSLDLLGGLFRAFF
many	.	TRBV7-9	TRBJ1-6	TGCGCCAGCAGCTCCGGGACTTATTCACCCCTCCACTTT	CASSSGTYSPLHF
few	.	TRBV5-4	TRBJ2-2	TGTGCCAGCAGCACAGAGGACACCGGGGAGCTGTTTTTT	CASSTEDTGELFF
.	.	TRBV5-4	TRBJ1-1	TGTGCCAGCAGCTCCTCCGAGGCTAACACTGAAGCTTTCTTT	CASSSSEANTEAFF
.	.	TRBV7-9	TRBJ1-5	TGTGCCAGCAGCTCGGGATTAAATCAGCCCCAGCGTTTT	CASSSGLNQPQRF
.	TRBD1	TRBV7-9	TRBJ2-2	TGTGCCAGCAGCCTGGGACAGCGAAACACCGGGGAGCTGTTTTTT	CASSLGQRNTGELFF
many	.	TRBV4-3	TRBJ2-3	TGCGCCAGCAGCCAAGACAGGGGCCTCACAGATACGCAGTATTTT	CASSQDRGLTDTQYF
many	.	TRBV7-9	TRBJ2-7	TGTGCCAGCAGCTTACCGGACCGGTACGAGCAGTACTTC	CASSLPDRYEQYF
.	TRBD1	TRBV7-9	TRBJ2-2	TGTGCCAGCAGCACCACAGGGGCCTGGCCCGGGGAGCTGTTTTTT	CASSTTGAWPGELFF
many	TRBD2	TRBV3-1	TRBJ2-5	TGTGCCAGCAGCCATACCGGGACTAGCCAAGAGACCCAGTACTTC	CASSHTGTSQETQYF
few	.	TRBV19	TRBJ1-2	TGTGCCAGTCATCAAGGGACAATTGGCTACACCTTC	CASHQGTIGYTF
many	.	TRBV7-9	TRBJ2-7	TGTGCCAGCAGCAAATGGGGCAGCGAGCAGTACTTC	CASSKWGSEQYF
many	TRBD1	TRBV7-2	TRBJ2-7	TGTGCCAGCAGCCAGAGCACCGTGGACAGGGGCTCCTACGAGCAGTACTTC	CASSQSTVDRGSYEQYF
many	.	TRBV12-3/TRBV12-4	TRBJ1-1	TGTGCCAGCAGTTTTGGGGCTAAAGCTTTCTTT	CASSFGAKAFF
few	.	TRBV7-9	TRBJ1-1	TGTGCCAGCAGCTTAGGAGGGGTCCTCTATTCCGCTTTCTTT	CASSLGGVLYSAFF
many	.	TRBV28	TRBJ2-5	TGTGCCAGCAGTTTCCGAGGATCCCAAGAGACCCAGTACTTC	CASSFRGSQETQYF
few	.	TRBV19	TRBJ1-4	TGTGCCAGTAGTAGGGGCACCCTGGCGACTAATGAAAAACTGTTTTTT	CASSRGTLATNEKLFF
.	.	TRBV2	TRBJ1-6	TGTGCCAGCAGTGCCGACAGCTCCTATAATTCACCCCTCCACTTT	CASSADSSYNSPLHF
few	.	TRBV4-2	TRBJ2-2	TGTGCCAGCAGCCAATCAGCCGTAAACACCGGGGAGCTGTTTTTT	CASSQSAVNTGELFF
.	.	TRBV4-3	TRBJ2-3	TGCGCCAGCAGCCAAGAGGTGGGCTATAGCACAGATACGCAGTATTTT	CASSQEVGYSTDTQYF
.	.	TRBV2	TRBJ1-4	TGTGCCAGCAGTGAAGGGGCCGTTGGGTATGAAAAACTGTTTTTT	CASSEGAVGYEKLFF
.	.	TRBV6-5	TRBJ1-2	TGTGCCAGCAGTTACTCGAGTCCCTCAGAGGGCGACACCTTC	CASSYSSPSEGDTF
many	.	TRBV4-1	TRBJ1-5	TGCGCCAGCAGCCCCTCGGTCGATAATCAGCCCCAGCATTTT	CASSPSVDNQPQHF
few	.	TRBV28	TRBJ2-2	TGTGCCAGCAGTTCCTTAGACAGGCGCACCGGGGAGCTGTTTTTT	CASSSLDRRTGELFF
.	TRBD2	TRBV7-2	TRBJ2-3	TGTGCCGGCAGCCTAGACCCGAGCGGGGTTACGACAGATACGCAGTATTTT	CAGSLDPSGVTTDTQYF
many	.	TRBV4-3	TRBJ1-5	TGCGCCAGCAGCCAAGAATTCGGAGAAGGATATCAGCCCCAGCATTTT	CASSQEFGEGYQPQHF
many	.	TRBV15	TRBJ2-5	TGTGCCACCAGCAGAGATGGAGGGGTAGAGACCCAGTACTTC	CATSRDGGVETQYF
few	.	TRBV12-3/TRBV12-4	TRBJ2-3	TGTGCCAGCAGTCCCACCTTTACACCCTCGGGCACAGATACGCAGTATTTT	CASSPTFTPSGTDTQYF
.	.	TRBV5-6	TRBJ1-6	TGTGCCAGCAGCTTGGACATCTCCTATAATTCACCCCTCCACTTT	CASSLDISYNSPLHF